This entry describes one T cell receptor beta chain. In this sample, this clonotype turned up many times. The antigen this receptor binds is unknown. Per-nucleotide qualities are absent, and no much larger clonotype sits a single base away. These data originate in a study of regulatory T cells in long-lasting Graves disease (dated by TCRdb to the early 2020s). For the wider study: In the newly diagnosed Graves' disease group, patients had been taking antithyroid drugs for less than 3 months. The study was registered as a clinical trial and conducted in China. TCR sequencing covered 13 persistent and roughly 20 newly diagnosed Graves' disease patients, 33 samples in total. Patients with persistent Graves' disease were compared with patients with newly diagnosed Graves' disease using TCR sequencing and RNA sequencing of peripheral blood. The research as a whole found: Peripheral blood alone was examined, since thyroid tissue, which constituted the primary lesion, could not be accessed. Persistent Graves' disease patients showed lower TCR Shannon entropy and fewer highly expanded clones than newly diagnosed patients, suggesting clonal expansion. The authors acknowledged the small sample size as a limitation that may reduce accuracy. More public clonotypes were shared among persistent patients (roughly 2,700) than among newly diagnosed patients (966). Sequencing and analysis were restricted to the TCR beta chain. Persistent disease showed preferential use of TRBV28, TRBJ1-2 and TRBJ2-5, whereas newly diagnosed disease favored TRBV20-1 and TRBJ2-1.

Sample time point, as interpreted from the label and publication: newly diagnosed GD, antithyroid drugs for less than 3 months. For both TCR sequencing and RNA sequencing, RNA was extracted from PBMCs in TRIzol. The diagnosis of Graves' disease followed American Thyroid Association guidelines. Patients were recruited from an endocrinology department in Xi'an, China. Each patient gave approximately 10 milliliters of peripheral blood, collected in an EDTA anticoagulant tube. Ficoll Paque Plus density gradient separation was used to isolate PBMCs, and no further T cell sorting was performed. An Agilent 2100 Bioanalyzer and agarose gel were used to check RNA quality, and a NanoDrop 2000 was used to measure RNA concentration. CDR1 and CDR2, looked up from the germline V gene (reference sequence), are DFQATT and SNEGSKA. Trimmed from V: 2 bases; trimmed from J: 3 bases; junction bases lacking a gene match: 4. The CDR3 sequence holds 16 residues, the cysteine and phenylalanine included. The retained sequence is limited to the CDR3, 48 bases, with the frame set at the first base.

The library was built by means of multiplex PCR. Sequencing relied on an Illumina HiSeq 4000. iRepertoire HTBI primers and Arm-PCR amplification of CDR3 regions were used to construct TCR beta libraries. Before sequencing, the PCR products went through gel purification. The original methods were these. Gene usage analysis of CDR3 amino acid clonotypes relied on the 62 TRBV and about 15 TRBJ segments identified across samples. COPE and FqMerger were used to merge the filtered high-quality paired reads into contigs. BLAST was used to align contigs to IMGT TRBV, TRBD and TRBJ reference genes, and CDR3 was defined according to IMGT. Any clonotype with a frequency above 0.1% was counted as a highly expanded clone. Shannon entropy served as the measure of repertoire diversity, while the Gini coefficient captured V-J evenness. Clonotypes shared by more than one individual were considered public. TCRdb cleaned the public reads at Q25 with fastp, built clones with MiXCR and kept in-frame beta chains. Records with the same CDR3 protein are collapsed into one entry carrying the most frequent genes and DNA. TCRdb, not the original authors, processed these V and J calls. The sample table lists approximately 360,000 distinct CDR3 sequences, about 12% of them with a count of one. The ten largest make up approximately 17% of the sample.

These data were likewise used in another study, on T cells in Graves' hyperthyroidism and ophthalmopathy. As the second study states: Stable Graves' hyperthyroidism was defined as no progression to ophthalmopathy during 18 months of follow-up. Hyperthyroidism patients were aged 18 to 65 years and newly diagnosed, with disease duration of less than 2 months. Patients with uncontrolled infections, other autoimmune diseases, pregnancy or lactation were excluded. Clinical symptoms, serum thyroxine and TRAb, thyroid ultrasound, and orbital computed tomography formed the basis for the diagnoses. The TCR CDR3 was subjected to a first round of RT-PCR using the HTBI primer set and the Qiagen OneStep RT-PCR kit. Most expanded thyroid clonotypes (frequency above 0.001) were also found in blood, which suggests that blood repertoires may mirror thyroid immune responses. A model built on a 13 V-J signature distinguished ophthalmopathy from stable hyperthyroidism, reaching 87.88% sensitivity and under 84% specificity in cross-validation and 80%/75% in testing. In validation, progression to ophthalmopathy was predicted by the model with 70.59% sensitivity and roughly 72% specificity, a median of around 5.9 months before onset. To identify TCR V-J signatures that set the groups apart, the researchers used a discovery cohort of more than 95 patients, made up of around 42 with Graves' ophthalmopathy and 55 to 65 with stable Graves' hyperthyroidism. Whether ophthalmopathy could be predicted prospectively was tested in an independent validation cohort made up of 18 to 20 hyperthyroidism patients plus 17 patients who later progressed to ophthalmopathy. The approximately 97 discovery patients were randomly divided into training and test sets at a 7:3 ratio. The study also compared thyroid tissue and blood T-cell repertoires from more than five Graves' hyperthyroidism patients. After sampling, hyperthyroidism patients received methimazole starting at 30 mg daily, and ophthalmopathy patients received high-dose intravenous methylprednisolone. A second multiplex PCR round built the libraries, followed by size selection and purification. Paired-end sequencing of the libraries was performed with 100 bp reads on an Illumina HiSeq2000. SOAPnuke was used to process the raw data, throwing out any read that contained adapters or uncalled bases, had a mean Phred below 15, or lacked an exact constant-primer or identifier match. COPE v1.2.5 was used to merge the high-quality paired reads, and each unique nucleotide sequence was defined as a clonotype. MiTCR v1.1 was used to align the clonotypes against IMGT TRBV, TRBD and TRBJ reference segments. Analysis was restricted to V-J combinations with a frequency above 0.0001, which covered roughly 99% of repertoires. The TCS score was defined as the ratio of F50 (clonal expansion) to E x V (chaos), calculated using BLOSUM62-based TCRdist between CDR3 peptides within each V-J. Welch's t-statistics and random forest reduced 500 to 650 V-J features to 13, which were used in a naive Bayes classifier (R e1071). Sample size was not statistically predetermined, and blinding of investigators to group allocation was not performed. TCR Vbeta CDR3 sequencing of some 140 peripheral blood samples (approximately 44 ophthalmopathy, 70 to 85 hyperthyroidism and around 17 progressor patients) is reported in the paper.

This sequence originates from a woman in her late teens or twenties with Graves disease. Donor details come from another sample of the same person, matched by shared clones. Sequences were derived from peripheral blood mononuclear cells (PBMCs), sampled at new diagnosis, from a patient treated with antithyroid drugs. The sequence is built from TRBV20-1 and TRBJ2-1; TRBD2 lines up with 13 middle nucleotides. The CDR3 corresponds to CSARMGLAGHYNEQFF. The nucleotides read TGCAGTGCTAGAATGGGACTAGCGGGACACTACAATGAGCAGTTCTTC.